These T cell receptor beta chains were read from a single sample in a study of cytomegalovirus exposure and HLA in healthy donors. Method: immunoSEQ multiplex PCR; TCRdb's copy keeps in-frame clones and lacks some. The profile covers 100,000 to 150,000 clones, with under 85% appearing a single time and more than 10% taken by the ten largest. Specimen: PBMCs. The origin of the receptors is a woman in her thirties or forties in good health and CMV-seropositive. Each CDR3 is given with its conserved first and last residue. The D gene is left open where the match is weak. Not every row has a clone size; where given, it reads once, few, many or a size class.

V: TRBV5-4
size: NA
J: TRBJ2-7
D: NA
CDR3: CASSLELSYEQYF
DNA: TGTGCCAGCAGCTTGGAACTATCATACGAGCAGTACTTC

V: TRBV11-3
size: NA
J: TRBJ2-7
D: NA
CDR3: CASSPGIYYEQYF
DNA: TGTGCCAGCAGCCCCGGGATCTACTACGAGCAGTACTTC

V: TRBV28
size: NA
J: TRBJ2-7
D: NA
CDR3: CASSTSGRVYEQYF
DNA: TGTGCCAGCTCGACATCCGGGAGAGTCTACGAGCAGTACTTC

V: TRBV5-6
size: NA
J: TRBJ1-1
D: NA
CDR3: CASSLMGAQNTEAFF
DNA: TGTGCCAGCAGCTTAATGGGGGCGCAGAACACTGAAGCTTTCTTT

V: TRBV29-1
size: NA
J: TRBJ1-4
D: NA
CDR3: CSVTTRDGVEKLFF
DNA: TGCAGCGTCACAACCAGGGATGGTGTTGAAAAACTGTTTTTT

V: TRBV11-2
size: NA
J: TRBJ2-1
D: NA
CDR3: CASSLRLDNEQFF
DNA: TGTGCCAGCAGCTTAAGACTCGACAATGAGCAGTTCTTC

V: TRBV4-1
size: few
J: TRBJ2-5
D: TRBD2
CDR3: CASSQGTSGKIGETQYF
DNA: TGCGCCAGCAGCCAAGGGACTAGCGGGAAAATCGGGGAGACCCAGTACTTC

V: TRBV10-1
size: NA
J: TRBJ1-2
D: TRBD1
CDR3: CASSESKGQGFGYTF
DNA: TGCGCCAGCAGTGAGTCGAAGGGACAGGGCTTTGGCTACACCTTC

V: TRBV4-2
size: NA
J: TRBJ1-1
D: TRBD1
CDR3: CASSQEGTGRTEAFF
DNA: TGTGCCAGCAGCCAAGAAGGGACAGGGCGCACTGAAGCTTTCTTT

V: TRBV30
size: NA
J: TRBJ2-1
D: TRBD2
CDR3: CASKAIGTNALYNEQFF
DNA: TGTGCCTCCAAAGCTATTGGGACTAACGCCCTCTACAATGAGCAGTTCTTC

V: TRBV28
size: NA
J: TRBJ1-5
D: NA
CDR3: CASTWGGASNQPQHF
DNA: TGTGCCAGCACCTGGGGGGGGGCGAGCAATCAGCCCCAGCATTTT

V: TRBV2
size: once
J: TRBJ1-1
D: NA
CDR3: CASSRLNTEAFF
DNA: TGTGCCAGCAGCAGATTGAACACTGAAGCTTTCTTT

V: TRBV6-5
size: NA
J: TRBJ2-2
D: NA
CDR3: CASSSTRVGGELFF
DNA: TGTGCCAGCAGTTCCACTAGAGTGGGCGGGGAGCTGTTTTTT

V: TRBV11-1
size: NA
J: TRBJ2-6
D: NA
CDR3: CASSPKGETRGANVLTF
DNA: TGTGCCAGCAGCCCCAAGGGGGAAACACGGGGGGCCAACGTCCTGACTTTC

V: TRBV28
size: NA
J: TRBJ2-5
D: TRBD2
CDR3: CASSVPGRGQETQYF
DNA: TGTGCCAGCAGTGTTCCCGGGAGGGGCCAAGAGACCCAGTACTTC

V: TRBV28
size: NA
J: TRBJ2-1
D: NA
CDR3: CASSSFTGIIARSSYNEQFF
DNA: TGTGCCAGCAGTTCCTTTACCGGGATAATAGCCAGGAGCTCCTACAATGAGCAGTTCTTC

V: TRBV7-9
size: NA
J: TRBJ2-3
D: NA
CDR3: CASSPPGSTDTQYF
DNA: TGTGCCAGCAGCCCCCCAGGTAGCACAGATACGCAGTATTTT

V: TRBV9
size: NA
J: TRBJ1-1
D: NA
CDR3: CASSVDPGMETEAFF
DNA: TGTGCCAGCAGCGTAGACCCAGGGATGGAGACTGAAGCTTTCTTT

V: TRBV18
size: NA
J: TRBJ1-1
D: NA
CDR3: CASSPDRSTEAFF
DNA: TGTGCCAGCTCACCAGACAGGTCCACTGAAGCTTTCTTT

V: TRBV7-9
size: few
J: TRBJ2-5
D: TRBD2
CDR3: CASTIRREGQETQYF
DNA: TGTGCCAGCACTATAAGGCGGGAGGGTCAAGAGACCCAGTACTTC

V: TRBV2
size: NA
J: TRBJ2-5
D: NA
CDR3: CASRGQQETQYF
DNA: TGTGCCAGCAGGGGACAACAAGAGACCCAGTACTTC

V: TRBV6-5
size: few
J: TRBJ1-5
D: NA
CDR3: CASTLTSGTNQPQHF
DNA: TGTGCCAGCACCTTAACTTCAGGGACAAATCAGCCCCAGCATTTT

V: TRBV19
size: once
J: TRBJ2-1
D: NA
CDR3: CASSPRYTYNEQFF
DNA: TGTGCCAGTAGTCCCAGGTACACCTACAATGAGCAGTTCTTC

V: TRBV9
size: NA
J: TRBJ2-6
D: TRBD1
CDR3: CASTDRGSSGANVLTF
DNA: TGTGCCAGCACCGACAGGGGTAGCTCTGGGGCCAACGTCCTGACTTTC

V: TRBV10-1
size: NA
J: TRBJ2-1
D: TRBD2
CDR3: CASSESVSGSDEQFF
DNA: TGCGCCAGCAGTGAGTCTGTTAGCGGGAGCGATGAGCAGTTCTTC

V: TRBV5-1
size: NA
J: TRBJ2-1
D: TRBD1
CDR3: CASSFGGTGDNEQFF
DNA: TGCGCCAGCAGCTTTGGGGGGACAGGGGACAATGAGCAGTTCTTC

V: TRBV30
size: NA
J: TRBJ2-7
D: TRBD1
CDR3: CAWGQGASEQYF
DNA: TGTGCCTGGGGACAGGGGGCGAGCGAGCAGTACTTC

V: TRBV5-8
size: NA
J: TRBJ2-1
D: TRBD2
CDR3: CASSLTSGGSYNEQFF
DNA: TGTGCCAGCAGCTTGACTAGCGGGGGCTCCTACAATGAGCAGTTCTTC

V: TRBV5-1
size: NA
J: TRBJ2-3
D: NA
CDR3: CASSSSTSSDTQYF
DNA: TGCGCCAGCAGCTCGTCGACTAGTTCAGATACGCAGTATTTT

V: TRBV10-3
size: NA
J: TRBJ2-3
D: TRBD2
CDR3: CAIRRGDSGRNGDTQYF
DNA: TGTGCCATCAGGAGGGGAGATAGCGGGAGAAACGGAGATACGCAGTATTTT

V: TRBV5-1
size: NA
J: TRBJ2-1
D: NA
CDR3: CASSLSVANYNEQFF
DNA: TGCGCCAGCAGCTTGAGTGTAGCGAACTACAATGAGCAGTTCTTC

V: TRBV5-4
size: NA
J: TRBJ2-2
D: NA
CDR3: CASSGTPLETGELFF
DNA: TGTGCCAGCAGCGGGACACCCTTGGAGACCGGGGAGCTGTTTTTT

V: TRBV9
size: NA
J: TRBJ2-7
D: TRBD2
CDR3: CASSPGGGSYEQYF
DNA: TGTGCCAGCAGCCCCGGGGGGGGGTCCTACGAGCAGTACTTC

V: TRBV5-8
size: once
J: TRBJ2-7
D: NA
CDR3: CASSVSYEQYF
DNA: TGTGCCAGCAGCGTCTCCTACGAGCAGTACTTC

V: TRBV28
size: few
J: TRBJ2-3
D: TRBD2
CDR3: CASHTSGSTDTQYF
DNA: TGTGCCAGCCATACTAGCGGAAGCACAGATACGCAGTATTTT

V: TRBV7-9
size: NA
J: TRBJ1-4
D: NA
CDR3: CASSLLQGPSEKLFF
DNA: TGTGCCAGCAGCTTGTTACAGGGCCCCTCTGAAAAACTGTTTTTT

V: TRBV5-6
size: NA
J: TRBJ2-2
D: NA
CDR3: CASSYLQGAGELFF
DNA: TGTGCCAGCAGCTACCTCCAGGGCGCCGGGGAGCTGTTTTTT

V: TRBV5-1
size: once
J: TRBJ1-2
D: NA
CDR3: CASRTGSVNYGYTF
DNA: TGCGCCAGCAGGACCGGCAGCGTTAACTATGGCTACACCTTC

V: TRBV27
size: NA
J: TRBJ1-5
D: NA
CDR3: CASSPQGYSNQPQHF
DNA: TGTGCCAGCAGCCCACAGGGCTATAGCAATCAGCCCCAGCATTTT

V: TRBV5-1
size: NA
J: TRBJ2-5
D: NA
CDR3: CASSPAGQETQYF
DNA: TGCGCCAGCAGCCCGGCGGGCCAAGAGACCCAGTACTTC

V: TRBV5-3
size: NA
J: TRBJ2-2
D: NA
CDR3: CARVEGGIANTGELFF
DNA: TGTGCCAGAGTAGAGGGGGGGATCGCGAACACCGGGGAGCTGTTTTTT

V: TRBV28
size: NA
J: TRBJ2-2
D: NA
CDR3: CASSTYGGKTGELFF
DNA: TGTGCCAGCAGTACCTATGGGGGGAAAACCGGGGAGCTGTTTTTT

V: TRBV2
size: NA
J: TRBJ2-1
D: TRBD2
CDR3: CASGLAGVAAFF
DNA: TGTGCCAGCGGGCTAGCGGGAGTAGCGGCGTTCTTC

V: TRBV27
size: NA
J: TRBJ2-7
D: NA
CDR3: CASSLQGPYEQYF
DNA: TGTGCCAGCAGCCTACAGGGTCCCTACGAGCAGTACTTC

V: TRBV5-1
size: few
J: TRBJ2-5
D: NA
CDR3: CASSPSLISGGFETQYF
DNA: TGCGCCAGCAGCCCGTCGCTCATATCAGGCGGGTTTGAGACCCAGTACTTC

V: TRBV7-9
size: few
J: TRBJ2-7
D: NA
CDR3: CASSVIGRGYEQYF
DNA: TGTGCCAGCAGCGTAATTGGTAGGGGGTACGAGCAGTACTTC

V: TRBV5-1
size: NA
J: TRBJ2-4
D: TRBD1
CDR3: CASTEGAGGIQYF
DNA: TGCGCCAGCACCGAGGGGGCTGGAGGCATTCAGTACTTC

V: TRBV11-2
size: NA
J: TRBJ2-5
D: NA
CDR3: CASSPGHLQGFQETQYF
DNA: TGTGCCAGCAGCCCTGGCCATTTACAGGGCTTCCAAGAGACCCAGTACTTC